This T cell receptor (beta chain) was captured by sequencing in a study of blood T cell repertoires in COVID-19. About the research overall: From the United States, Italy and Spain came samples of acute and convalescent COVID-19. T cells, B-cell-depleted T cells, or PBMCs supplied cDNA or gDNA.

In the source study's methods: Counts of nucleated cells, estimated from reference gene primer amplification, were obtained. The repertoire was sequenced with immunoSEQ multiplex PCR; TCRdb's copy has only in-frame clones and lacks some. Clone size and V and J calls were adopted from that table, with D and trimming inferred from the DNA. The table shows some 400,000 clones, with around 87% occurring only once. About this clone itself: A junction end diverges from the germline sequence, so it may reflect a read error.

Germline values: CDR1 LNHDA, CDR2 SQIVND (reference sequence). The CDR3 totals 13 residues. J is TRBJ2-7 and V is TRBV19; 10 bases match TRBD2. The sample consisted of peripheral blood. This receptor was taken from a human donor in a cohort sampled during active COVID-19. The CDR3 nucleotides are TGTGCCAGTAGTTCCATAGCGGGAGGTCTCGTTGACTTC. The encoded protein is CASSSIAGGLVDF.